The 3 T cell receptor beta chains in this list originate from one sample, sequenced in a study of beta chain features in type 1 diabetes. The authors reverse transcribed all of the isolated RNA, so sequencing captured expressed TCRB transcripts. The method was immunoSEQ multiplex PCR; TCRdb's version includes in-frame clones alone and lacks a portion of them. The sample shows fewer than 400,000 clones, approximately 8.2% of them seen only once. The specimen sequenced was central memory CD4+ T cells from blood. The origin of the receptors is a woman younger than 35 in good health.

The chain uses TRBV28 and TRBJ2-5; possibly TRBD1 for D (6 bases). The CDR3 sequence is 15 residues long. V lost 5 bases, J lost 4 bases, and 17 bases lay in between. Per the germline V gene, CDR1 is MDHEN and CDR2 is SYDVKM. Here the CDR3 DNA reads TGTGCCAGCAGTCCGGTTTTGGGGGCCGTAGAGACCCAGTACTTC. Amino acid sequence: CASSPVLGAVETQYF.

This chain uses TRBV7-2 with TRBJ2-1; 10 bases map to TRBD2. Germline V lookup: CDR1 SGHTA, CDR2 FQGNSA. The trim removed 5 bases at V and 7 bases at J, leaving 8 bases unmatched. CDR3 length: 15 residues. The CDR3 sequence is CASSPPGLARNEQFF. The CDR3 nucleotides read TGTGCCAGCAGCCCACCGGGACTAGCGCGGAATGAGCAGTTCTTC. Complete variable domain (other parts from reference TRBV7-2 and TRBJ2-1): GAGVSQSPSNKVTEKGKDVELRCDPISGHTALYWYRQSLGQGLEFLIYFQGNSAPDKSGLPSDRFSAERTGGSVSTLTIQRTQQEDSAVYLCASSPPGLARNEQFFGPGTRLTVL.

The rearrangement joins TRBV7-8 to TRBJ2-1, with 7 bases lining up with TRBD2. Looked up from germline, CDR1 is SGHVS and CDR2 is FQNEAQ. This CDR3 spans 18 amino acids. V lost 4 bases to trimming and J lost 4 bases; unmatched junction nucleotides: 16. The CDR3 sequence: CASSSPFSASGVYNEQFF. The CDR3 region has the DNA TGTGCCAGCAGCTCCCCATTTTCGGCTAGCGGAGTTTACAATGAGCAGTTCTTC.